This entry is about one T cell receptor (beta chain). The V gene's germline CDR1 is MNHEY and CDR2 SMNVEV (reference sequence). This CDR3 comprises 14 residues. Trimming cost V 1 base and J 5 bases, with 9 bases left between them. This record comes from a study of T cell changes during pregnancy in multiple sclerosis. Sequencing was performed with immunoSEQ multiplex PCR; in TCRdb, only in-frame clones are kept and a portion is missing. The sample contains about 46,000 clones, around 95% of which appear only once. This sequence joins TRBV27 and TRBJ2-1; D possibly corresponds to TRBD1 (5 bases). The TCR originated in a female donor with multiple sclerosis, enrolled in a pregnancy study. This sample comprised CD8+ T cells from peripheral blood mononuclear cells, obtained after pregnancy. CDR3 amino acids: CASSLFGRDNEQFF. The CDR3, as DNA: TGTGCCAGCAGTTTATTCGGCAGGGACAATGAGCAGTTCTTC.